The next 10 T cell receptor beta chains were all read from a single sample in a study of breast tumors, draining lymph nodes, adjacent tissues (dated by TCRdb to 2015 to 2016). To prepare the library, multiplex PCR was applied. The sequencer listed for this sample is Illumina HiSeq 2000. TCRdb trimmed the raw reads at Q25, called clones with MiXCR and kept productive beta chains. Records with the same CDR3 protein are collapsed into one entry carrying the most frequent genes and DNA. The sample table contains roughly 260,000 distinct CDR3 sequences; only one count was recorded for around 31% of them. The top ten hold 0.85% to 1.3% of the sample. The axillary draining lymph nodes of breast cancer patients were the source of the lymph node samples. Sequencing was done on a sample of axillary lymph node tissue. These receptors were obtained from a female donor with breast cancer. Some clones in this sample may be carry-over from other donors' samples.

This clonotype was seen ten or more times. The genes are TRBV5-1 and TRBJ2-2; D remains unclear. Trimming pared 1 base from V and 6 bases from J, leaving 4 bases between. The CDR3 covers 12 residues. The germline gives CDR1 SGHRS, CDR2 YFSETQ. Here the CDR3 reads CASSLIPGELFF. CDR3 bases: TGCGCCAGCAGCTTGATCCCCGGGGAGCTGTTTTTT.

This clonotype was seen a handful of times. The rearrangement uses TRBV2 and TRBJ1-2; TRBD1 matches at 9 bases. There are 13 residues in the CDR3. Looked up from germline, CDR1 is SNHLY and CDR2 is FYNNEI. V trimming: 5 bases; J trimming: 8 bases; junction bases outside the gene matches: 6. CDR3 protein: CASSTGGADGYTF. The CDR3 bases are TGTGCCAGCAGTACAGGGGGCGCGGACGGCTACACCTTC.

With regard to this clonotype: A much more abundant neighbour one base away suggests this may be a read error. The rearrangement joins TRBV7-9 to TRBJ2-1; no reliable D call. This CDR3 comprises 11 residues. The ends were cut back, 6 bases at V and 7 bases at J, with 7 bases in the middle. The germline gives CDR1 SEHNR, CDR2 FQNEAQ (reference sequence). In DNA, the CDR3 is TGTGCCAGCAGAGAGTCGAATGAGCAGTTCTTC. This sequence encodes CASRESNEQFF.

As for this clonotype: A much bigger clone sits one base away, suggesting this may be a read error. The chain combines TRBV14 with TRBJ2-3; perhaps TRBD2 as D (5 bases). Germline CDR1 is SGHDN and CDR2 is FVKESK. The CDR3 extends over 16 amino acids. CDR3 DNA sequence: TGTGCCAGCAGCCAACTGCGACCTGCTAGCACAGATGCGCAGTATTTT. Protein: CASSQLRPASTDAQYF.

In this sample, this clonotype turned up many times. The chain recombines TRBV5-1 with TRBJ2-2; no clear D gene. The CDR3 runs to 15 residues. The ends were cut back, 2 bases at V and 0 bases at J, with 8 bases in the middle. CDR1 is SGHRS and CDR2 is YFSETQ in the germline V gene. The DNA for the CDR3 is TGCGCCAGCAGCTTTGCAGTAACGAACACCGGGGAGCTGTTTTTT. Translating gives CASSFAVTNTGELFF.

The CDR3 DNA sequence: TGTGCCAGCAGCTTAGGGGGGACAGCTCCTGGGGCCAACGTCCTGACTTTC. This sequence encodes CASSLGGTAPGANVLTF. The chain employs TRBV7-6 and TRBJ2-6, with TRBD1 matching over 7 bases. V shed 1 base and J 2 bases; nucleotides not matched to a gene: 5. The germline gives CDR1 SGHVS, CDR2 FNYEAQ. The CDR3 has 17 amino acids.

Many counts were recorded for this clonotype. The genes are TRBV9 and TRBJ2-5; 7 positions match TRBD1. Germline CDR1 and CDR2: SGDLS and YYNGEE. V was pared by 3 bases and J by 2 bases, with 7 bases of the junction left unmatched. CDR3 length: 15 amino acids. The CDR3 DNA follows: TGTGCCAGCAGCGCCGTGACAGGGTGGCAAGAGACCCAGTACTTC. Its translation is CASSAVTGWQETQYF.

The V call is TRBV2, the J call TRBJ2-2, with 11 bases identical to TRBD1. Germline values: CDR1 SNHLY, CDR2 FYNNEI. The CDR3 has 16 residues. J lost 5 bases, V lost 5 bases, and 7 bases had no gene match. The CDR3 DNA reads TGTGCCAGCAGTAGACCCGGGACAGGGGGAACCGGGGAGCTGTTTTTT. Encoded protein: CASSRPGTGGTGELFF.

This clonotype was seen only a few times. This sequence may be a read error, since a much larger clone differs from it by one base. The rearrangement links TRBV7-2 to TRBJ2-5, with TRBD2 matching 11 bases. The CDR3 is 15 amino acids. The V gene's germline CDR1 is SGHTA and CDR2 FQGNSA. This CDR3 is CASSRTGLAEETQHF. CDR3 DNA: TGTGCCAGCAGCAGAACGGGACTAGCGGAAGAGACCCAGCACTTC.

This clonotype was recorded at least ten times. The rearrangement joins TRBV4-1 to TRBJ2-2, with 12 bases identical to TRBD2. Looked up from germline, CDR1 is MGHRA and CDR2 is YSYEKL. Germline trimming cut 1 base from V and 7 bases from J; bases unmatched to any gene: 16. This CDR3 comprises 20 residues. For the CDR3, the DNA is TGCGCCAGCAGCCAAGGCCTACCGACTAGCGGGAGTCGTGTACGCGGGGAGCTGTTTTTT. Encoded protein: CASSQGLPTSGSRVRGELFF.